A single T cell receptor beta chain is shown here with its context. Which antigen it targets is not known. This entry belongs to a study of T cells in women clearing cervical HPV infection (dated by TCRdb to 2017 to 2018). About the study as a whole: The cases were about two dozen women with histologically confirmed HPV16-related CIN3 or worse, and 2 of those women had invasive cancers. The controls were around 26 women whose single incident HPV16 infection cleared within 12 months with no development of precancer or cancer. Blood from cases was collected at the visit where the lesion was first found, while blood from controls was collected once the infection could no longer be detected. Among cases, blood sampling came a median of roughly 150 days after lesion detection, with an interquartile range of roughly 85 to 200 days. HLA typing was available for only a few women, so HLA type could not be excluded as a confounder. This exploratory proof-of-principle case-control study, nested within the Guanacaste HPV Natural History Study in Costa Rica, compared TCR repertoires among women with different cervical HPV16 outcomes. Cases and controls were matched on year of sample collection and on age within five years. Cases had a median age of around 32 years compared with roughly 41 for controls, and baseline characteristics showed no significant differences between the groups. In the parent cohort, approximately 9,900 women aged 18 or older were enrolled in Guanacaste, Costa Rica, during about 1992 to 1994 and then followed for approximately 7 years. Five blinded duplicates per group were added as quality controls, so that some 60 samples were obtained: around 50 participants and 10 replicates. Results the study describes overall, beyond this receptor: By combining richness with V gene abundances, random forest classifiers separated cases from controls with an estimated AUC of 0.75 to 0.85. TCR repertoire richness was significantly higher in CIN3+ cases than in controls across sequencing depths, while evenness did not differ. Because T-cell numbers per sample were unknown, differences in richness could reflect varying T-cell content rather than repertoire biology. Because of the cross-sectional design, the study could not determine whether the associations came before infection or resulted from infection, and neither effector/memory subsets nor HPV-specific T cells were isolated.

The immunoSEQ assay used multiplex PCR to amplify TCR beta CDR3 regions from an average of approximately 1,300 ng of genomic DNA per sample. The assay corrected primer bias using a complete synthetic TCR repertoire to establish an amplification baseline. The amplicons were sequenced on the Illumina platform. In the authors' own workflow: Sequences were error-corrected by clustering with frequency ratios and a modified nearest-neighbor algorithm, then analyzed in the immunoSEQ Analyzer with IMGT gene definitions. TCR richness and evenness were averaged over 20 rarefaction repeats at each rarefaction depth, excluding samples with fewer sequences than the depth. Relative abundances of V, D and J genes were compared between groups using Wilcoxon rank sum tests, with FDR correction applied. An intraclass correlation of roughly 96% for TCR richness and an average of roughly 80% across approximately 63 gene segments were obtained from the blinded duplicates. TCRdb obtained this table from immuneACCESS and retained in-frame rearrangements with V and J assigned. These tables miss some clones; where compared with another copy, unresolved V genes account for less than half of the shortfall, and the remainder is unexplained. V and J calls and clone size are as listed in that table; D and trimming were resolved from the DNA. This sample's records show approximately 33,000 clones. 7.5% to 10% of the sample comes from the top ten.

Every participant had a single incident cervical HPV16 infection, and women with prevalent HPV16 infections were excluded. Cervical HPV DNA was detected by MY09/MY11 PCR and genotyped by dot-blot hybridization. Approximately 16 mL of heparinized blood were centrifuged, and the buffy coat was aliquoted, frozen at -30°C, then stored at -80°C. QIAGEN kits were used to extract genomic DNA from buffy coat specimens. The receptor was derived from a woman between 18 and 70 years old with a cervical HPV16 infection that either progressed to CIN3+ or cleared (not recorded which). The source material was blood buffy coat.

Incomplete CDR3 DNA: TGTGCCTCTACAGGGCGGGGGATCCCAAATGAAAAA. This is translated as CASTGRGIPNEK. The full CDR3 protein is CASTGRGIPNEKLFF. The chain employs TRBV19 and TRBJ1-4; a tentative D match to TRBD1 spans 6 bases. The read falls 3 residues short of the CDR3 end, and the missing part is taken from the germline J gene. V loses 11 bases, J loses 5 bases, and the germline ends lie 21 bases apart. The CDR3 runs 15 amino acids, cysteine and phenylalanine included. The DNA covers only part of the CDR3, 36 bases in frame from base 1. CDR1 and CDR2, looked up from the germline V gene (reference sequence), are LNHDA and SQIVND.